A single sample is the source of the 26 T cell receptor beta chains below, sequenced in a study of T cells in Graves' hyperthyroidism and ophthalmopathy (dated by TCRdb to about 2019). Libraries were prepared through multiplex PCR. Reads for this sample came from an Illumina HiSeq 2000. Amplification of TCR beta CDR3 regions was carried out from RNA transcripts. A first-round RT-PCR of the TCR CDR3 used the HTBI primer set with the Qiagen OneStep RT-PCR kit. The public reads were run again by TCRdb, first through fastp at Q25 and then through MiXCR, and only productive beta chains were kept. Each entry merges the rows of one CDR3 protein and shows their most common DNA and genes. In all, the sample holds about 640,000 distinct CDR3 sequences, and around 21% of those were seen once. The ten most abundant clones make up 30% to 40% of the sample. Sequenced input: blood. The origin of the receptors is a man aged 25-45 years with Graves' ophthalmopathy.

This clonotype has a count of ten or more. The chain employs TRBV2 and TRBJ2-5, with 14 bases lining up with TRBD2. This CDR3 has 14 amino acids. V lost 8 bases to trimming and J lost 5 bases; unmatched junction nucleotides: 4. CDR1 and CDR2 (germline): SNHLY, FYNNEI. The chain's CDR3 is CASGRTSGGETQYF. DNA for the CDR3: TGTGCCAGCGGAAGGACTAGCGGGGGGGAGACCCAGTACTTC.

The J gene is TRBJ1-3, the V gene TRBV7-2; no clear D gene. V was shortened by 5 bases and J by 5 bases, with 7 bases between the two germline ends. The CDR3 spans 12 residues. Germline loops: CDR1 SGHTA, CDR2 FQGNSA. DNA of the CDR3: TGTGCCAGCAGCCTCCAGAGAAACACCATATATTTT. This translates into CASSLQRNTIYF.

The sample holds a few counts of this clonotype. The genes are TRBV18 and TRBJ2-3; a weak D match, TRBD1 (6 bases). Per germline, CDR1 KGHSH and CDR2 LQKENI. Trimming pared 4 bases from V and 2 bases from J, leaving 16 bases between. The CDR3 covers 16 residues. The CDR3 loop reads CASSRNRAPFTDTQYF. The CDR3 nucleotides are TGTGCCAGCTCACGAAACAGGGCCCCCTTCACAGATACGCAGTATTTT.

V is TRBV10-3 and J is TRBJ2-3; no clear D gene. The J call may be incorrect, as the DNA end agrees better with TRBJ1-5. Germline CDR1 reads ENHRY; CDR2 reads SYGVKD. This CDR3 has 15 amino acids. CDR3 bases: TGTGCCATCAGTACCCCAGGACTAGCGCCAGATACGCAGCATTTT. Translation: CAISTPGLAPDTQHF.

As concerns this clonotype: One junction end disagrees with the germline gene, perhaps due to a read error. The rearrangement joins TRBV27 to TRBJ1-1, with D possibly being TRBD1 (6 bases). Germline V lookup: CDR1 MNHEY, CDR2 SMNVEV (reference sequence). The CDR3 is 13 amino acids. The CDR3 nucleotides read TGTGCCAGCAGTTTACGGGGGGACACTGAAGCTCTCTTT. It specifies CASSLRGDTEALF.

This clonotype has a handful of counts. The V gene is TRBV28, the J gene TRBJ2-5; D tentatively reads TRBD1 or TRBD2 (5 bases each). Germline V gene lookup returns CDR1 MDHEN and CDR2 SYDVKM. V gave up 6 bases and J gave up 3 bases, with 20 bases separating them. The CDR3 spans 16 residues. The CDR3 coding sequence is TGTGCCAGCAGCCCGTGGCGTAGGGGACGGGAAGAGACCCAGTACTTC. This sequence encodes CASSPWRRGREETQYF.

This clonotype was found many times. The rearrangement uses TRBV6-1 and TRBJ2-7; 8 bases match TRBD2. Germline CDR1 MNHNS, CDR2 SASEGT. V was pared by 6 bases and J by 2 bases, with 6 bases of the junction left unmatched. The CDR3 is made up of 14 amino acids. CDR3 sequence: CASRVSGITYEQYF. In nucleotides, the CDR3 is TGTGCCAGCAGAGTTAGCGGGATCACCTACGAGCAGTACTTC.

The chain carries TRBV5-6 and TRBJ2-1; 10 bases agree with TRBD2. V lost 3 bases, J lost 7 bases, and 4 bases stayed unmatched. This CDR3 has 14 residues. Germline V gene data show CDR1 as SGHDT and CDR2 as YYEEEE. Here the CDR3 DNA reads TGTGCCAGCAGCTCCGGGACTAGCGTTAATGAGCAGTTCTTC. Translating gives CASSSGTSVNEQFF.

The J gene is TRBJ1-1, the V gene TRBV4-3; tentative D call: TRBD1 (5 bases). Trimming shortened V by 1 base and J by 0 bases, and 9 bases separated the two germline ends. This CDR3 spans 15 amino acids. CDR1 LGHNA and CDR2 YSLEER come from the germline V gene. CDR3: CASSQGAGLNTEAFF. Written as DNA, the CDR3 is TGCGCCAGCAGCCAAGGTGCAGGGCTGAACACTGAAGCTTTCTTT.

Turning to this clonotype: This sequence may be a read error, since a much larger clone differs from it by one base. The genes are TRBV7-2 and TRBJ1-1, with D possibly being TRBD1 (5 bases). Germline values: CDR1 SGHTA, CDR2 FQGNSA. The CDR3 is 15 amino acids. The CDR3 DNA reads TGCGCCAGCAGCCAAGGTTTGGGGGATCACACTGAAGCTTTCTTT. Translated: CASSQGLGDHTEAFF.

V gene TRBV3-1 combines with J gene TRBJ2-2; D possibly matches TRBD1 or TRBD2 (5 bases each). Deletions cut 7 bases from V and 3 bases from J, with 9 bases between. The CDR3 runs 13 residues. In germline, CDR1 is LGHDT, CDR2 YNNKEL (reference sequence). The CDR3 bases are TGTGCCAGCATGGGACGGGACACCGGGGAGCTGTTTTTT. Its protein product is CASMGRDTGELFF.

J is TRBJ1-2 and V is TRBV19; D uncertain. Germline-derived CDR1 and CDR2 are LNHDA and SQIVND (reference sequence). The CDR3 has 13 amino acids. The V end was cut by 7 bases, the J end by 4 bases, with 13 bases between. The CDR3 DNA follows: TGTGCCAGTATCCGGGAGGAGGGCTATGGCTACACCTTC. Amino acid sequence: CASIREEGYGYTF.

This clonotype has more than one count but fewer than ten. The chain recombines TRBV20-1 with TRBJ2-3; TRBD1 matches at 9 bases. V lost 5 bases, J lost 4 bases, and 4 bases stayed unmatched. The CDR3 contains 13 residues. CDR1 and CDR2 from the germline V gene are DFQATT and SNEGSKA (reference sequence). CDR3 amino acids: CSAGQGRADTQYF. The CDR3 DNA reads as TGCAGTGCTGGACAGGGGAGGGCAGATACGCAGTATTTT.

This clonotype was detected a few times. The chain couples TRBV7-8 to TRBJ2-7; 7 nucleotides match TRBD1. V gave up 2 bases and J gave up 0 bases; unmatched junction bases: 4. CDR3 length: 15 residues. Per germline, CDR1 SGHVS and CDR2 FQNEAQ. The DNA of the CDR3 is TGTGCCAGCAGCTTAACTGGACAGGCCTCCTACGAGCAGTACTTC. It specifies CASSLTGQASYEQYF.

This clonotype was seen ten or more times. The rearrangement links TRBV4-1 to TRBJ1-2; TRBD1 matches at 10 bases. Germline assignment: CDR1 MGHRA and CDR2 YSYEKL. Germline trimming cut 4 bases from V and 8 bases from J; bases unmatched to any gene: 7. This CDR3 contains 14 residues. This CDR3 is CASSPDRGVEGYTF. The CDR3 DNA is TGCGCCAGCAGCCCGGACAGGGGGGTAGAGGGCTACACCTTC.

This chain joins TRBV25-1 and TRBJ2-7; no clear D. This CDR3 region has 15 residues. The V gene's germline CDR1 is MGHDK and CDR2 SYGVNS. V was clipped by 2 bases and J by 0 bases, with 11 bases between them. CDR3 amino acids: CASSEGPMSSYEQYF. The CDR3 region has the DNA TGTGCCAGCAGTGAAGGACCCATGAGCTCCTACGAGCAGTACTTC.

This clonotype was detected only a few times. Here the CDR3 DNA reads TGCGCCAGCAGCTTGTCCCCCAGCGTCTCCTACGAGCAGTACTTC. Translating it yields CASSLSPSVSYEQYF. V usage is TRBV5-1 and J usage is TRBJ2-7; D not certain. With 1 base removed from V and 0 bases from J, the gap between germline ends came to 11 bases. This CDR3 has 15 amino acids. The germline gives CDR1 SGHRS, CDR2 YFSETQ.

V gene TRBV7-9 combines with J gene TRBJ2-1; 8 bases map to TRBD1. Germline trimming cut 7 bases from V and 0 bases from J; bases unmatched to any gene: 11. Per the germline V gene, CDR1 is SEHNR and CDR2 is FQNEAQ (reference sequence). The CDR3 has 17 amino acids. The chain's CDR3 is CASNSQGARSSYNEQFF. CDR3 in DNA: TGTGCCAGCAACTCCCAGGGGGCAAGGAGCTCCTACAATGAGCAGTTCTTC.

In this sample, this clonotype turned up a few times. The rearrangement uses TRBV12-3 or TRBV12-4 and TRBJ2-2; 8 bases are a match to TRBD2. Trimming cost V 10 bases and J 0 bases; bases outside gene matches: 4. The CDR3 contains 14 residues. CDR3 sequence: CATGLASNTGELFF. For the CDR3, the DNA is TGTGCCACTGGACTAGCATCGAACACCGGGGAGCTGTTTTTT.

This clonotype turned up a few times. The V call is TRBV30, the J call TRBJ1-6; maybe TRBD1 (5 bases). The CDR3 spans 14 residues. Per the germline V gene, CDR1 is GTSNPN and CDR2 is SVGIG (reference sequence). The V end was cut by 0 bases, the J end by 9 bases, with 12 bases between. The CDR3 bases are TGTGCCTGGAGTGTAGGAGGGGACGGTTCACCCCTCCACTTT. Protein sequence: CAWSVGGDGSPLHF.

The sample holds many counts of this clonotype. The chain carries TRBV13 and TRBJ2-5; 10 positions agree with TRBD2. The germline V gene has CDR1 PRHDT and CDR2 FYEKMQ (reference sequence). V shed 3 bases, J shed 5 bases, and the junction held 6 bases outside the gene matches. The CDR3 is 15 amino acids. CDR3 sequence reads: CASSLALAGVETQYF. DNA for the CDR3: TGTGCCAGCAGCTTGGCGCTAGCGGGAGTCGAGACCCAGTACTTC.

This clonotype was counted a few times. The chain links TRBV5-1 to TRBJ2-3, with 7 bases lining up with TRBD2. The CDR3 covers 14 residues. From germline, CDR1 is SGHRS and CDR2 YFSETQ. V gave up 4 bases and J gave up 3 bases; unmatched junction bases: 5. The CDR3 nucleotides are TGCGCCAGCAGCGGGAGGGCCATTACAGATACGCAGTATTTT. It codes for CASSGRAITDTQYF.

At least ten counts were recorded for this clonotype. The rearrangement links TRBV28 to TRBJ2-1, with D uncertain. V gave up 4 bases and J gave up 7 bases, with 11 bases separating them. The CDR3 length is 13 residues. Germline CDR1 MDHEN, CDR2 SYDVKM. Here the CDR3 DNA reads TGTGCCAGCAGTTCCCCGAGTGGGAATGAGCAGTTCTTC. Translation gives CASSSPSGNEQFF.

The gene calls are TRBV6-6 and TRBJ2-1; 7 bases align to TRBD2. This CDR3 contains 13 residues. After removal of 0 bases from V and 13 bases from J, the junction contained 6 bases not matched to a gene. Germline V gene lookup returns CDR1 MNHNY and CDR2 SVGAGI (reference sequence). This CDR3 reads CASSYSGDYSQFF. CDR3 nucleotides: TGTGCCAGCAGTTACTCTGGGGACTACTCCCAGTTCTTC.

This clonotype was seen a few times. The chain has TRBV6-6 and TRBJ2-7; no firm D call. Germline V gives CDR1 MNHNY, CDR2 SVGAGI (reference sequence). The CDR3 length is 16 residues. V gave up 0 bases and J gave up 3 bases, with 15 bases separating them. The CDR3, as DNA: TGTGCCAGCAGTTACTCGCAAAACCCATCTATCTACGAGCAGTACTTC. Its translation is CASSYSQNPSIYEQYF.

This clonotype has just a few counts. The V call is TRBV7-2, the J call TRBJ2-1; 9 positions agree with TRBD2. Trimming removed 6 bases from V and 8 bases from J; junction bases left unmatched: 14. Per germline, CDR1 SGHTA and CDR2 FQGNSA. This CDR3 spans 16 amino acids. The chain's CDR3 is CASSFRPTSGLYEQFF. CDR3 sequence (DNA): TGTGCCAGCAGTTTCCGCCCCACTAGCGGGTTATATGAGCAGTTCTTC.